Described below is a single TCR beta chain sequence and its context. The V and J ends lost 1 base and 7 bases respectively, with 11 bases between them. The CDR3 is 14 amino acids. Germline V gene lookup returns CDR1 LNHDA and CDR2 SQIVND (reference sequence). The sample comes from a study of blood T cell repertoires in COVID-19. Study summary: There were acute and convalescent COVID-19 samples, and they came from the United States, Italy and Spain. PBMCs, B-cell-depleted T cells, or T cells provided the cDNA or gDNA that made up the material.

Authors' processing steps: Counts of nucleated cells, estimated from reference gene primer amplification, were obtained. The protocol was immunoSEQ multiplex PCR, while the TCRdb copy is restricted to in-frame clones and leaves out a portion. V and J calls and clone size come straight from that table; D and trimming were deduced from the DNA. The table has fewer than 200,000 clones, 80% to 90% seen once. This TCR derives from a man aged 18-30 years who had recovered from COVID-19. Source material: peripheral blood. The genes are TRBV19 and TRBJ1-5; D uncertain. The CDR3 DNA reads TGTGCCAGTAGTATAGCCACCCTCGGGCAGCCCCAGCATTTT. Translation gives CASSIATLGQPQHF.